This TCR beta chain was recorded in a study of tumor and adjacent non-tumor tissue in lung cancer. Study in general: Histology: about twelve adenocarcinoma, a couple of squamous cell carcinoma, 1 small cell lung cancer.

Findings and limits, study-wide: Compared with tumor, normal lung showed significantly lower TCR diversity.

Of note for this clonotype: Its specificity is unknown. A much larger clonotype is one base distant, so this may be a read error.

The library came from three nested PCR rounds adapted from ARM-PCR protocols. TCRdb passed the multiplex PCR reads through MiXCR, listing each CDR3 protein once. The data hold almost 75,000 distinct CDR3 sequences, with around 70% observed a single time. The CDR3 has 15 residues. The germline V and J ends were trimmed by 4 bases and 5 bases, with 15 bases remaining between them. Per germline, CDR1 MGHRA and CDR2 YSYEKL. No cell sorting was done before RNA was extracted from the tissue. More than 3 cm separated this lung sample from the edge of the tumor. Chemotherapy-naive patients with new lung cancer underwent thoracic surgery in China, August–November 2014.

The specimen was distant non-tumor lung tissue. The chain is built from TRBV4-1 and TRBJ2-4; D might be TRBD1 or TRBD2, each matching 6 bases. This TCR came from a woman aged 50 to 60 with non-small cell lung cancer. The CDR3 region has the DNA TGCGCCAGCAGCCCGTCGTGGGGGGCCCAAAACATTCAGTACTTC. Translating it yields CASSPSWGAQNIQYF.